These T cell receptor beta chains were read from a single sample in a study of shared clonotypes between healthy human individuals. Clones were read by immunoSEQ multiplex PCR, and TCRdb kept only the in-frame ones, dropping some. This table has approximately 2,000,000 clones, 90% to 95% appearing once. The sequenced sample consisted of naive CD8+ T cells from PBMCs. These receptors were taken from a man in his late teens or twenties in good health. Some clones in this sample may be carry-over from other donors' samples. Each CDR3 is given with its conserved first and last residue. A D gene is named only where the DNA matches it firmly. Clone size is stated in some rows and not others, as once, few, many or a class when expanded.

>TRBJ2-1|-|TRBD1|TRBV7-8
TGTGCCAGCAGCCTTGACAGGGGGCCAAACTACAATGAGCAGTTCTTC
CASSLDRGPNYNEQFF
>TRBJ1-5|-|TRBD1|TRBV2
TGTGCCAGCGAACGGACAGGGGTGGGTCAGCCCCAGCATTTT
CASERTGVGQPQHF
>TRBJ1-2|-|-|TRBV2
TGTGCCAGCACCCCGTATTGGGGCTACACCTTC
CASTPYWGYTF
>TRBJ2-7|-|TRBD2|TRBV9
TGTGCCAGCAGCTCCGGACTAGCGGTTAGGCGCGACGAGCAGTACTTC
CASSSGLAVRRDEQYF
>TRBJ1-5|-|TRBD1|TRBV4-1
TGCGCCAGCAGCCAAGTCGTGGGCCGGGACAGGGCCCAGCCCCAGCATTTT
CASSQVVGRDRAQPQHF
>TRBJ2-7|-|-|TRBV5-1
TGCGCCAGCAGCACCAGGGGACGGGATCTCTCCTACGAGCAGTACTTC
CASSTRGRDLSYEQYF
>TRBJ2-5|-|-|TRBV5-6
TGTGCCAGCAGCTTGGTGGACCAAGAGACCCAGTACTTC
CASSLVDQETQYF
>TRBJ2-7|once|-|TRBV2
TGTGCCAGCAACTCCTACGAGCAGTACTTC
CASNSYEQYF
>TRBJ1-1|-|-|TRBV7-8
TGTGCCAGCAGCCCGGGACACCCCTCCACGGAAGCTTTCTTT
CASSPGHPSTEAFF
>TRBJ2-2|-|-|TRBV11-2
TGTGCCAGCAGCTTAGTTCGCGTCCACACCGGGGAGCTGTTTTTT
CASSLVRVHTGELFF
>TRBJ1-1|-|-|TRBV19
TGTGCCAGTAGCCTTTTCGCTTTGAACACTGAAGCTTTCTTT
CASSLFALNTEAFF
>TRBJ2-2|-|TRBD1|TRBV9
TGTGCCAGCAGCGTTCGACAGGGTAACACCGGGGAGCTGTTTTTT
CASSVRQGNTGELFF
>TRBJ2-3|-|-|TRBV7-3
TGTGCCAGCAGCCTCCGGGGAGACCTCACAGATACGCAGTATTTT
CASSLRGDLTDTQYF
>TRBJ2-7|once|-|TRBV7-9
TGTGCCAGCAGCGGCCTAGGTACCTACTCCTACGAGCAGTACTTC
CASSGLGTYSYEQYF
>TRBJ1-2|-|TRBD1|TRBV5-4
TGTGCCAGCAGACTCACGGGACAGACACCCTATGGCTACACCTTC
CASRLTGQTPYGYTF
>TRBJ2-3|-|-|TRBV6-5
TGTGCCAGCAGTTACACAGGTCCAGATACGCAGTATTTT
CASSYTGPDTQYF
>TRBJ1-4|-|-|TRBV9
-
CASSVGQGTLFF
>TRBJ2-1|-|-|TRBV6-1
TGTGCCAGCGGGCGGGACCCCCTCTACAATGAGCAGTTCTTC
CASGRDPLYNEQFF
>TRBJ1-5|-|-|TRBV6-1
TGTGCCAGCAGCGACAGAGAATATAGCAATCAGCCCCAGCATTTT
CASSDREYSNQPQHF
>TRBJ1-1|-|TRBD1|TRBV7-3
TGTGCCAGCAGCTTAGACAGGGGTAACACTGAAGCTTTCTTT
CASSLDRGNTEAFF
>TRBJ2-5|-|-|TRBV5-1
TGCGCCAGCAGCCGATACCCCCAAGAGACCCAGTACTTC
CASSRYPQETQYF
>TRBJ2-1|-|-|TRBV11-2
TGTGCCAGCAGCCCCGTTCTACACAATGAGCAGTTCTTC
CASSPVLHNEQFF
>TRBJ2-7|-|TRBD2|TRBV7-6
TGTGCCAGCAGCCCACGTGGACTAGCTTCCCACGAGCAGTACTTC
CASSPRGLASHEQYF
>TRBJ1-5|-|-|TRBV27
TGTGCCAGCAGTTTCCGGGGGGTGGGTAGCAATCAGCCCCAGCATTTT
CASSFRGVGSNQPQHF
>TRBJ2-2|-|-|TRBV7-9
TGTGCCAGCAGCTTAGGTACGGCCGCGAACACCGGGGAGCTGTTTTTT
CASSLGTAANTGELFF
>TRBJ2-7|-|-|TRBV11-2
TGTGCCAGCAGCTTAGGTCCTACTTACGAGCAGTACTTC
CASSLGPTYEQYF
>TRBJ2-5|-|-|TRBV13
TGTGCCAGCAGCTTACCCGGGCCCGGCGGGGCGAGGGAGACCCAGTACTTC
CASSLPGPGGARETQYF
>TRBJ1-2|-|-|TRBV19
TGTGCCAGCCGCCCATTTGGGGACGGATATGGCTACACCTTC
CASRPFGDGYGYTF
>TRBJ2-1|-|-|TRBV27
TGTGCCAGCAGTTTAAGCTTCTGGAATGAGCAGTTCTTC
CASSLSFWNEQFF
>TRBJ2-5|-|TRBD2|TRBV27
TGTGCCAGCAGTCCCCTAGCGGGAGGGTCGGAGACCCAGTACTTC
CASSPLAGGSETQYF
>TRBJ1-5|once|TRBD1|TRBV19
TGTGCCAGTTTAGGCAGGGGGCAGGGTTACAATCAGCCCCAGCATTTT
CASLGRGQGYNQPQHF
>TRBJ1-1|-|-|TRBV16
TGTGCCAGCAGCCAATTAAGGGGGATGAACACTGAAGCTTTCTTT
CASSQLRGMNTEAFF
>TRBJ1-2|once|TRBD1|TRBV10-2
TGCGCCAGCAGTGAGACCAAAATCGGACAGGGAGGGTATGGCTACACCTTC
CASSETKIGQGGYGYTF
>TRBJ1-5|once|TRBD1|TRBV27
TGCGCCATTGGGACAGATAGCAATCAGCCCCAGCATTTT
CAIGTDSNQPQHF
>TRBJ2-5|-|TRBD1|TRBV5-1
TGCGCCAGCAGCCGCGGAACCGGGACAGATAAAGAGACCCAGTACTTC
CASSRGTGTDKETQYF
>TRBJ2-7|-|TRBD2|TRBV4-1
TGCGCCAGCAGCTACCGGCGGGCGGGAGACTACGAGCAGTACTTC
CASSYRRAGDYEQYF
>TRBJ2-5|-|-|TRBV2
TGTGCCAGCAGTGAGGAAGAGACCCAGTACTTC
CASSEEETQYF
>TRBJ2-3|-|-|TRBV7-6
TGTGCCAGCAGCTTAGGGAGGGCCACAGATACGCAGTATTTT
CASSLGRATDTQYF
>TRBJ2-1|-|-|TRBV19
TGTGCCAGTAGTTCCAGGGGCCTCAATGAGCAGTTCTTC
CASSSRGLNEQFF
>TRBJ2-5|-|TRBD2|TRBV27
TGTGCCAGCAGTTTAATTGCGGGAGGGCCCCAAGAGACCCAGTACTTC
CASSLIAGGPQETQYF
>TRBJ1-5|few|TRBD1|TRBV6-5
TGCGCGACAGGGTATCAGCCCCAGCATTTT
CATGYQPQHF
>TRBJ2-2|few|-|TRBV27
TGTGCCAGCACCCTCCGGGCCGGGGAGCTGTTTTTT
CASTLRAGELFF
>TRBJ1-2|-|-|TRBV29-1
TGCAGCGGGACGGGAAGCTATGGCTACACCTTC
CSGTGSYGYTF
>TRBJ2-2|-|-|TRBV29-1
TGCAGCGTTGAAGGCGAAAACACCGGGGAGCTGTTTTTT
CSVEGENTGELFF
>TRBJ2-7|-|-|TRBV5-6
TGTGCCAGCAGCCCCGGGTTTGGCGAGCAGTACTTC
CASSPGFGEQYF
>TRBJ1-4|-|TRBD1|TRBV2
TGTGCCAGCAGCGAATGGGCAGGGGGCGATGAAAAACTGTTTTTT
CASSEWAGGDEKLFF
>TRBJ2-2|once|-|TRBV7-9
TGTGCCAGCAGCCGCTCAGTTAGGGGGATCTCCGGGGAGCTGTTTTTT
CASSRSVRGISGELFF
>TRBJ2-3|-|-|TRBV27
TGTGCCAGCAGTTTAGGTGCCGCGAGAGATACGCAGTATTTT
CASSLGAARDTQYF
>TRBJ2-3|-|-|TRBV28
TGTGCCAGCAGCACCCGGCGGGACACAGATACGCAGTATTTT
CASSTRRDTDTQYF
>TRBJ2-7|-|-|TRBV28
TGTGCCAGCAGTTTCGGTCAGGAGAGTGGCTACGAGCAGTACTTC
CASSFGQESGYEQYF
>TRBJ2-7|-|TRBD1|TRBV28
TGTGCCAGCAGTTTATTCTCCGACCTACTCCGGGACAGTACCACCTACGAGCAGTACTTC
CASSLFSDLLRDSTTYEQYF
>TRBJ1-3|-|-|TRBV9
TGTGCCAGCAACAAAGAGGGGCTTTCTGGTACCATATATTTT
CASNKEGLSGTIYF
>TRBJ2-1|-|TRBD1|TRBV27
TGTGCCAGCAGTTTAGGGACAGGGGTCAATGAGCAGTTCTTC
CASSLGTGVNEQFF
>TRBJ2-3|-|-|TRBV9
TGTGCCAGCAGCCCCTACGTCACTAGCACAGATACGCAGTATTTT
CASSPYVTSTDTQYF
>TRBJ2-5|-|-|TRBV28
TGTGCCAGCACCGCCGGGTCGGACTACAGGCAGACCCAGTACTTC
CASTAGSDYRQTQYF
>TRBJ2-6|-|TRBD1|TRBV10-1
TGCGCCAGCATTATAGGGGACAGGGGACTTGGGGCCAACGTCCTGACTTTC
CASIIGDRGLGANVLTF
>TRBJ1-1|-|TRBD1|TRBV7-3
TGTGCCAGCAGCGAACAAACAGGGGTGAACACTGAAGCTTTCTTT
CASSEQTGVNTEAFF
>TRBJ1-1|few|-|TRBV9
TGTGCCAGCAGCGTAGCAGCTTACACTGAAGCTTTCTTT
CASSVAAYTEAFF
>TRBJ1-1|few|-|TRBV7-9
TGTGCCAGCAGGAGGGAGGTCCGGGACACTGAAGCTTTCTTT
CASRREVRDTEAFF
>TRBJ2-5|-|TRBD2|TRBV9
TGTGCCAGCAGCGTAGAAACTAGCGGCGGGGAGACCCAGTACTTC
CASSVETSGGETQYF